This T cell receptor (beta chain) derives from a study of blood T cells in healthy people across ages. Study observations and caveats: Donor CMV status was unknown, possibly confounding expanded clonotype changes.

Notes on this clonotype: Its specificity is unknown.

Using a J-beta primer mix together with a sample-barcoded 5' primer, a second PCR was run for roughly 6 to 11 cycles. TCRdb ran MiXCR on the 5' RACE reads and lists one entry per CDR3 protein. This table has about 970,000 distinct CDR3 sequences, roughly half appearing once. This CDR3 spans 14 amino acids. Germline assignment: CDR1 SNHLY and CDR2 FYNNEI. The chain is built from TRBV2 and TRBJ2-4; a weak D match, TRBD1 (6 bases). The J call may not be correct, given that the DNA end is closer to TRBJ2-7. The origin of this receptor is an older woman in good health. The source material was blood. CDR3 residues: CASSDRQGTSEQYF. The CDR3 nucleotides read TGTGCCAGCAGTGACCGGCAGGGGACGAGCGAGCAGTACTTC.